These T cell receptor beta chains were read from a single sample in a study of tumor-infiltrating lymphocytes in primary liver carcinoma. TCRdb called the multiplex PCR reads again in MiXCR, with one record for every CDR3 protein. The sample lists 100,000 to 120,000 distinct CDR3 sequences; 82% were seen once. Sequences were obtained from liver tumor tissue from sampling region 3. The receptor set was obtained from a man aged 40-50 years with primary liver carcinoma and hepatitis B virus infection. CDR3s include the opening cysteine and the closing phenylalanine or tryptophan. D genes are given only for firm matches. The size of a clone is reported for some rows only, either as once, few or many, or as a class for expanded clones.

v_call	j_call	clone_size	d_call	cdr3_nt	cdr3_aa
TRBV11-1	TRBJ2-2	-	-	TGTGTCAGAAGCTTTTGGGACACCGGGGAGCTGTCCTTT	CVRSFWDTGELSF
TRBV4-1	TRBJ2-6	-	-	TGCACCAGCAGCCAAGTTGGGGCCTACGTCCTAACTTTC	CTSSQVGAYVLTF
TRBV5-5	TRBJ2-5	once	-	TGTACTAGCACCTCGAAGACTAGGGGAGAGACCCAGTACTTC	CTSTSKTRGETQYF
TRBV6-1	TRBJ1-5	-	-	TGTGCCAACAGTGAAGGGGGAATTGATCAGCCCCAGCATTTT	CANSEGGIDQPQHF
TRBV6-2/TRBV6-3	TRBJ2-3	once	-	TGTGCCTGCAGTTCGCCCCGGGATTCCGAAGCGCAGTATTTT	CACSSPRDSEAQYF
TRBV29-1	TRBJ2-3	once	-	TGCAGCTCTTCTGTGGCGGGCACAGATACGCAGTATTTT	CSSSVAGTDTQYF
TRBV5-1	TRBJ2-5	-	-	TGCGCCAGCAGTCAGAGAGGGGGAGAACAAGAGACCCAGTACTTC	CASSQRGGEQETQYF
TRBV14	TRBJ2-1	-	-	TGTGTCAGCAGCCAAGGTGGCGCGGTTGGGGAGCAGTTCTTC	CVSSQGGAVGEQFF
TRBV14	TRBJ2-2	-	-	TGTGCCAGCAGCCAGTCCGGGACCCCGGGTGCCAGGGACCTGTTTTTT	CASSQSGTPGARDLFF
TRBV5-6	TRBJ2-5	-	TRBD2	TGTGCCAGCAACTTGCTAGCGGGGGGGCGCGAGACCCAGTACTTC	CASNLLAGGRETQYF
TRBV12-3/TRBV12-4	TRBJ2-5	-	-	TGTGCCAACAGTTTGTCAGGGGTCGAGATCCAGCACTTC	CANSLSGVEIQHF
TRBV4-2	TRBJ1-4	-	-	TGTGCCAGCACCCTAGGGGATAAACTGTTTTTT	CASTLGDKLFF
TRBV6-5	TRBJ1-6	-	-	TGTGCCAGCAGTTTTACTGTCTATAATTCACCCCTCCACTTT	CASSFTVYNSPLHF
TRBV15	TRBJ2-1	-	-	TGTGCCACCAGGACCCGGGAGTCCCACCTATACAAAGAGCAGTTCTTC	CATRTRESHLYKEQFF
TRBV6-1	TRBJ2-5	-	TRBD2	TGTGCCAGCAAAGCGGGAGGGGCGCAACAAGAGACCCCGTACTTC	CASKAGGAQQETPYF
TRBV12-3/TRBV12-4	TRBJ2-3	-	TRBD1	TGTGCCTGCAGTTTCACAGGGGCTGGGGATACGCACTATTTT	CACSFTGAGDTHYF
TRBV4-1	TRBJ1-6	-	TRBD1	TGCGCCAGCAGCCAGGACAGGGGGCGGTCTATAAATTCACCCATCCACTTT	CASSQDRGRSINSPIHF
TRBV6-1	TRBJ2-5	many	-	TGTGCCAGCAGTGAGTCACCGACCCAGTACTTC	CASSESPTQYF
TRBV29-1	TRBJ1-2	-	-	TGCAGCGTCGGGGGCATGGAAAACTATGGTTACACCTTC	CSVGGMENYGYTF
TRBV5-4	TRBJ2-7	-	TRBD2	TGTGCCACGCGTGTCTCCGGGACTAGCAGGATCGAGCAGTATTTC	CATRVSGTSRIEQYF
TRBV6-5	TRBJ2-7	medium-sized	TRBD2	TGTGCCAGCAGTTCTTCAGCGGGAGGGGGCGAGCAGTACTTC	CASSSSAGGGEQYF
TRBV11-2	TRBJ1-6	-	-	TGTGCCAGCAGCCGCGAGGGCAAGGCCTATTCACCCCTCCACTTT	CASSREGKAYSPLHF
TRBV5-1	TRBJ1-6	many	-	TGCGCCAGCAGCCCTGGTGGGCAGGATAATTCACCCCTCCACTTT	CASSPGGQDNSPLHF
TRBV2	TRBJ2-1	-	-	TGTGCCAGCAATGCCGGAACCTGGAATGAGCAGTTCTTC	CASNAGTWNEQFF
TRBV20-1	TRBJ2-3	-	-	TGCAGTGCGCGAAGGACAGATACGCAGTATTTT	CSARRTDTQYF
TRBV11-2	TRBJ2-2	once	TRBD2	TGTGCCAGCAGCCTTCCAGCGGGAACGAACACCGGGGAACTGTTTTTT	CASSLPAGTNTGELFF
TRBV20-1	TRBJ2-1	-	TRBD2	TGCAGTGCGAGAGGAGACGGGACTAGCGGGATTGACGAGCAGTTCTTC	CSARGDGTSGIDEQFF
TRBV6-1	TRBJ1-2	-	TRBD1	TGTACCAGCAGTCTGCAGGGGGACTATGACTACACCTTC	CTSSLQGDYDYTF
TRBV12-3/TRBV12-4	TRBJ2-2	many	-	TGTGCCAGCAGTTTACTGTGGGACACCGGGGAGCTGTTTTTT	CASSLLWDTGELFF
TRBV5-1	TRBJ2-5	-	-	TGCGCCATCAGCTTCGACAGGACCCAGTACTTC	CAISFDRTQYF
TRBV5-1	TRBJ2-7	-	-	TGCGCCAGGAGCTTCGTCGGGATAAGCTCCTACGAGCAGTACTTC	CARSFVGISSYEQYF
TRBV11-2	TRBJ2-1	-	-	TGTGTCAGCGGCTTAGATCGTTTAGCGTTAGGGGATGAGCACTTCTTC	CVSGLDRLALGDEHFF
TRBV28	TRBJ1-5	-	TRBD1	TGTGCCAACAGTATGACAGGGGTCACCCAGCCCCAGCATTTT	CANSMTGVTQPQHF
TRBV7-9	TRBJ1-1	-	TRBD1	TGTGCCAACAACTTACCAGACAGGGGGAACACTGAAGCTTTCTTT	CANNLPDRGNTEAFF
TRBV28	TRBJ2-7	-	-	TGTGCCAGCAGTGGTACTAGGCCACGCGAGCTGTACTTC	CASSGTRPRELYF
TRBV5-4	TRBJ2-7	-	-	TGTGCCAGCAGCTTGGGGGCGACGGACAGCTTTCGCGAGCAGTACTTC	CASSLGATDSFREQYF
TRBV10-2	TRBJ2-7	once	TRBD1	TGCGCCAGCAGTGACCCGGGACAGGGCTTATACGAACGGTACTTC	CASSDPGQGLYERYF
TRBV28	TRBJ2-5	-	-	TGTGCCAGCAGTTCGAGCACAATAGTAGGAGAGACTCAGTACTTC	CASSSSTIVGETQYF
TRBV10-3	TRBJ2-1	-	TRBD2	TGTGCCATCATTGCGACTAGCGTGAGGGCCGGGGAGCAGTTCTTC	CAIIATSVRAGEQFF
TRBV6-1	TRBJ1-1	-	-	TGTGCCAGCAGTGATGCTGGGAACACTGAAGCTTTCTTT	CASSDAGNTEAFF